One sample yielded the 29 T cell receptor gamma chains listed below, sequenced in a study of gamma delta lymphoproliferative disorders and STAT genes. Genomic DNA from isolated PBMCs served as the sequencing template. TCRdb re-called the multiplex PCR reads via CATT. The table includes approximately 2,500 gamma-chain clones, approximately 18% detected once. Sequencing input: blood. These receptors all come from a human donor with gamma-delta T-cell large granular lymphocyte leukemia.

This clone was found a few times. Here the CDR3 reads CALWEVRRELGKKIKVF. CDR3 coding DNA: TGTGCCTTGTGGGAGGTGCGGCGGGAGTTGGGCAAAAAAATCAAGGTATTT. This chain connects TRGV9 to TRGJP. The J gene, left out of TCRdb, was set here by checking the DNA against germline. The germline V gene has CDR1 GITISATS and CDR2 ISYDGTV (reference sequence). V lost 0 bases to trimming and J lost 7 bases; unmatched junction nucleotides: 6. The CDR3 is 17 residues long.

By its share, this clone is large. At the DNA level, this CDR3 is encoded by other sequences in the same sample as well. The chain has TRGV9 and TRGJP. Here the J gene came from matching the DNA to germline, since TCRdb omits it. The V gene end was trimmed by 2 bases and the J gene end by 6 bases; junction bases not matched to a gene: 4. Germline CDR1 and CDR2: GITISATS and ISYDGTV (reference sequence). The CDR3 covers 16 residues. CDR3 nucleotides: TGTGCCTTGTGGGAGGATCGAGAGTTGGGCAAAAAAATCAAGGTATTT. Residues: CALWEDRELGKKIKVF.

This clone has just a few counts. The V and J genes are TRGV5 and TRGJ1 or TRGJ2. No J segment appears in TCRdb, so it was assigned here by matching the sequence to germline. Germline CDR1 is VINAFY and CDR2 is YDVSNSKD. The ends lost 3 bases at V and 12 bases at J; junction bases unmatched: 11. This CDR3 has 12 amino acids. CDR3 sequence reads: CATWDLREGKLF. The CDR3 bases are TGTGCCACCTGGGACTTACGGGAGGGGAAACTCTTT.

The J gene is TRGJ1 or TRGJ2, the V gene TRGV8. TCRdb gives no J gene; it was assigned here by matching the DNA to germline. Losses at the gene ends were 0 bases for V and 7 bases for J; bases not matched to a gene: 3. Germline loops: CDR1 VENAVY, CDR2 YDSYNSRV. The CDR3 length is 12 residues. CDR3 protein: CATWDRGYKKLF. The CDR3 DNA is TGTGCCACCTGGGATAGGGGATATAAGAAACTCTTT.

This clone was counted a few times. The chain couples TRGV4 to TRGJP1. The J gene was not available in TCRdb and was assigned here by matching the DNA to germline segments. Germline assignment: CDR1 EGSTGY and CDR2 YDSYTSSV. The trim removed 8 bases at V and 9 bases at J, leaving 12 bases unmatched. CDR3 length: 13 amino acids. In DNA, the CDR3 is TGTGCCACCTCTCACGAAGGCCGTTGGTTCAAGATATTT. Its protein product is CATSHEGRWFKIF.

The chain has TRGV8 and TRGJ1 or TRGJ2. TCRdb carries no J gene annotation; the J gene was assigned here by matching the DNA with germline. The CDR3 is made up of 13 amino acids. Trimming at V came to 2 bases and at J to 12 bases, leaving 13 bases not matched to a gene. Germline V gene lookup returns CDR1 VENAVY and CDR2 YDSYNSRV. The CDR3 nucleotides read TGTGCCACCTGGGATACTGACGGGAATGGGAAACTCTTT. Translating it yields CATWDTDGNGKLF.

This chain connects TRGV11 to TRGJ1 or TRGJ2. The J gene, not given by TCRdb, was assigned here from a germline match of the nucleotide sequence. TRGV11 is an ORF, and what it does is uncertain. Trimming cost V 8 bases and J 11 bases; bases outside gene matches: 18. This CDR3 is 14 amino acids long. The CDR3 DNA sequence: TGTGCCTGCTGGAGCAAAGGCCCAGACGGAGAGAAACTCTTT. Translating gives CACWSKGPDGEKLF.

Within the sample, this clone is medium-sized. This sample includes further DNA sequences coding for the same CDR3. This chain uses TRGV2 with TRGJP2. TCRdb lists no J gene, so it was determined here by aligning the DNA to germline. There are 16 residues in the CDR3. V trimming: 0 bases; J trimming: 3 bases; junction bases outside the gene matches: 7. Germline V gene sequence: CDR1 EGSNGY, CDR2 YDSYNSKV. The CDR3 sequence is CATWDGRGGSDWIKTF. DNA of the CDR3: TGTGCCACCTGGGACGGGCGTGGAGGTAGTGATTGGATCAAGACGTTT.

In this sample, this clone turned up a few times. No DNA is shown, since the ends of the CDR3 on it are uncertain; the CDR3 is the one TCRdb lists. CDR3 loop: CTTVPAGLGAYYKKLF. No J gene call was made, and the V gene is TRGV11. TRGV11 is labeled an ORF, and its function is uncertain. The CDR3 is 16 residues long, ends included.

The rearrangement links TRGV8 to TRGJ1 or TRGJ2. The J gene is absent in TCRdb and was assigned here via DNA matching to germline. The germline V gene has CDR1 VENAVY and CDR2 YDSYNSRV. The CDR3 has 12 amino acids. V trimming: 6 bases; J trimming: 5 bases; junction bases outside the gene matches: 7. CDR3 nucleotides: TGTGCCACCTGGTCAAAGGATTATAAGAAACTCTTT. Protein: CATWSKDYKKLF.

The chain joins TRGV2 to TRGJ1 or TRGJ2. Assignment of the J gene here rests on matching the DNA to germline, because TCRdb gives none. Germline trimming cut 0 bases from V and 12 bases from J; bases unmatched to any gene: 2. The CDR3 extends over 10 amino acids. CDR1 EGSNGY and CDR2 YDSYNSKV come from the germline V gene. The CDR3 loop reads CATWDGRKLF. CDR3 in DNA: TGTGCCACCTGGGACGGGCGGAAACTCTTT.

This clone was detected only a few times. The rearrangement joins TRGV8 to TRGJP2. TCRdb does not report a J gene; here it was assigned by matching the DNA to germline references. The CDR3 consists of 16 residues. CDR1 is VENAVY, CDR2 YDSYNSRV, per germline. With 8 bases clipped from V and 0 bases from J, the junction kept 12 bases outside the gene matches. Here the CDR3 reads CATYLGGYSSDWIKTF. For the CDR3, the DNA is TGTGCCACCTACCTTGGGGGGTATAGTAGTGATTGGATCAAGACGTTT.

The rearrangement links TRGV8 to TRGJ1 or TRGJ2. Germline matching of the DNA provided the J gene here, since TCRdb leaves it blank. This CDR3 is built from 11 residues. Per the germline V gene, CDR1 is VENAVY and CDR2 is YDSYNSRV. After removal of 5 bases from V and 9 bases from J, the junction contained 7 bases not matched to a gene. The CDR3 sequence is CATWVTSKKLF. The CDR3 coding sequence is TGTGCCACCTGGGTCACGTCTAAGAAACTCTTT.

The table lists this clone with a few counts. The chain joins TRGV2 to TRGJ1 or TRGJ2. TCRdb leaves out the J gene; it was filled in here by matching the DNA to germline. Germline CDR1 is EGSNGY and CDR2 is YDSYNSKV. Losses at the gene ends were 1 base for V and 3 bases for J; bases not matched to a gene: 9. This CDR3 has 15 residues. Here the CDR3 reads CATWDGTRAYYKKLF. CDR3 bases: TGTGCCACCTGGGACGGAACCCGCGCTTATTATAAGAAACTCTTT.

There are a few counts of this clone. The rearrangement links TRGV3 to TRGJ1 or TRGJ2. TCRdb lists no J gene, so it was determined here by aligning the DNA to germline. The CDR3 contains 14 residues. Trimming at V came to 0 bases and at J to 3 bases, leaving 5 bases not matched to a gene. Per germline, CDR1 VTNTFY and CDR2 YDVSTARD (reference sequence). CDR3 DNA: TGTGCCACCTGGGACAGGCTCCCTTATTATAAGAAACTCTTT. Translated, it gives CATWDRLPYYKKLF.

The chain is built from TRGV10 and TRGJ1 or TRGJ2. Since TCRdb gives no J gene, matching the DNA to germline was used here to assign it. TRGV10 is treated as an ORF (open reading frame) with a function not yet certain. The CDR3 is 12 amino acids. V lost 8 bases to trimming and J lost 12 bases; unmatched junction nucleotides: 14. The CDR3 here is CAAWDWSGRKLF. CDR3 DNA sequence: TGTGCTGCGTGGGATTGGTCCGGGAGGAAACTCTTT.

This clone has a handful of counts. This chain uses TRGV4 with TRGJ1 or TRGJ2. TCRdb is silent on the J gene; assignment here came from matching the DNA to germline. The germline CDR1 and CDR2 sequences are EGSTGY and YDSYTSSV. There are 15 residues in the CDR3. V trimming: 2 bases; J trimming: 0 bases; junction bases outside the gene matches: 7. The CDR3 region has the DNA TGTGCCACCTGGGATGAGGGATCGAATTATTATAAGAAACTCTTT. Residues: CATWDEGSNYYKKLF.

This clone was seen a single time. CDR3 sequence reads: CALWEVLYLF. CDR3 coding DNA: TGTGCCTTGTGGGAGGTGCTGTATCTCTTT. The J gene is uncalled and the V gene is TRGV9. This CDR3 is built from 10 residues. Looked up from germline, CDR1 is GITISATS and CDR2 is ISYDGTV (reference sequence).

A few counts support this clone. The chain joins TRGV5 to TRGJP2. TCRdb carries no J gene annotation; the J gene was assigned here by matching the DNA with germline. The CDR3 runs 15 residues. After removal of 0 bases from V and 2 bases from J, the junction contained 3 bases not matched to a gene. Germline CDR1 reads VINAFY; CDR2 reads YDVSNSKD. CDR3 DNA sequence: TGTGCCACCTGGGACAGGCGAAGTAGTGATTGGATCAAGACGTTT. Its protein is CATWDRRSSDWIKTF.

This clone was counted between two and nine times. CDR3 protein: CATWDRLLSNYYKKLF. The CDR3 DNA sequence: TGTGCCACCTGGGACAGGCTCCTGTCGAATTATTATAAGAAACTCTTT. The chain combines TRGV1 with TRGJ1 or TRGJ2. TCRdb carries no J gene annotation; the J gene was assigned here by matching the DNA with germline. TRGV1 carries the ORF label, with uncertain function. V gave up 0 bases and J gave up 0 bases; unmatched junction bases: 8. The CDR3 runs to 16 residues.

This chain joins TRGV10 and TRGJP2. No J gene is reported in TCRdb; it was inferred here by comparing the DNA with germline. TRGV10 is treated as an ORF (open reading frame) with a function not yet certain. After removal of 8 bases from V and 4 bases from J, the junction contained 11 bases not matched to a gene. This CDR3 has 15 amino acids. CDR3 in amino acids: CAAWDSGNSDWIKTF. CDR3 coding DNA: TGTGCTGCGTGGGATTCCGGGAATAGTGATTGGATCAAGACGTTT.

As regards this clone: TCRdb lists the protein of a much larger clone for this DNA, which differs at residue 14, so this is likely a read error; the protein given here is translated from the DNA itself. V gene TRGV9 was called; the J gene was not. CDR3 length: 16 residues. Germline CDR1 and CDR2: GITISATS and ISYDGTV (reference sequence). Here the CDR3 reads CALWEVRELGKKIRVF. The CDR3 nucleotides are TGTGCCTTGTGGGAGGTGCGAGAGTTGGGCAAAAAAATCAGGGTATTT.

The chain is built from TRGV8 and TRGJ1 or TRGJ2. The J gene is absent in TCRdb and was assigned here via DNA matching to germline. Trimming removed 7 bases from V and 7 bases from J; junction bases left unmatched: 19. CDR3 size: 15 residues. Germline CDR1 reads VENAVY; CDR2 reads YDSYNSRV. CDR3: CATCAFPERGYKKLF. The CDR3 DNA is TGTGCCACCTGTGCCTTTCCCGAAAGGGGGTATAAGAAACTCTTT.

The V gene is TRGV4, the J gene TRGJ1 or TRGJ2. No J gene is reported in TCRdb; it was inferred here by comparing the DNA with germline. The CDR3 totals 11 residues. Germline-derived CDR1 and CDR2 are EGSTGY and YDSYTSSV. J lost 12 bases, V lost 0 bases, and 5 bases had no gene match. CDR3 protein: CATWDGQVKLF. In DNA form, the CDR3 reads TGTGCCACCTGGGATGGGCAAGTGAAACTCTTT.

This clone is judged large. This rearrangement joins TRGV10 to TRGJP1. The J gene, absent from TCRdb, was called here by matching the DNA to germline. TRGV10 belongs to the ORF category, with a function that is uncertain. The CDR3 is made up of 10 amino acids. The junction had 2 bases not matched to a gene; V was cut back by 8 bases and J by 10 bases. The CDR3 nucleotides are TGTGCTGCGTGGGATTGGTTCAAGATATTT. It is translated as CAAWDWFKIF.

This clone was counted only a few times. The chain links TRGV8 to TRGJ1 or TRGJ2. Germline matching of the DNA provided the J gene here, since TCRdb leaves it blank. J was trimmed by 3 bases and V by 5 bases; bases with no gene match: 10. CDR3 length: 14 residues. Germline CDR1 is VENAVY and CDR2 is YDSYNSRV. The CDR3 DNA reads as TGTGCCACCTGGGGTCACTTGGCTTATTATAAGAAACTCTTT. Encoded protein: CATWGHLAYYKKLF.

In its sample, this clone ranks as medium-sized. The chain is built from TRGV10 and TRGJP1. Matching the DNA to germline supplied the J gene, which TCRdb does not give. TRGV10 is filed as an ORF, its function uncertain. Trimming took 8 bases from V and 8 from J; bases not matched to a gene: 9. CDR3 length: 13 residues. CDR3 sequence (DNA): TGTGCTGCGTGGGATGATGCCGGTTGGTTCAAGATATTT. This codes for CAAWDDAGWFKIF.

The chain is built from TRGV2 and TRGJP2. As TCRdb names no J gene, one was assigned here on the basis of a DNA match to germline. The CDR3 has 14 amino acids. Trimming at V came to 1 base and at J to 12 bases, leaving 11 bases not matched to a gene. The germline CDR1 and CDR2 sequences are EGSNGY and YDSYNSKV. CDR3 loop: CATWDGSDVGIKTF. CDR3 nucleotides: TGTGCCACCTGGGACGGCTCCGATGTGGGGATCAAGACGTTT.

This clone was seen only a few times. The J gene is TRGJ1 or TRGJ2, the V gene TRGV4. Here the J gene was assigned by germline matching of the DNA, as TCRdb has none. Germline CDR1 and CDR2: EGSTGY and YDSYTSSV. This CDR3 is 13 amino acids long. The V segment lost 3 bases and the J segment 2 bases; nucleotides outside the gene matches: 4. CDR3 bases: TGTGCCACCTGGGATCCCTATTATTATAAGAAACTCTTT. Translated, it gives CATWDPYYYKKLF.